Shown below are 31 T cell receptor beta chains from a single sample sequenced in a study of blood T cells in healthy people across ages. Through a sample-barcoded 5' primer and a J-beta primer mix, a second PCR was run for roughly 6 to 11 cycles. TCRdb processed the 5' RACE reads anew with MiXCR; each CDR3 protein has one entry. The sample holds 850,000 to 1,000,000 distinct CDR3 sequences; approximately 49% are singletons and the top ten take roughly 13%. The sample consisted of blood. These receptors were taken from a man younger than 45 in good health.

At least ten counts were recorded for this clonotype. The chain joins TRBV7-9 to TRBJ1-4; 8 nucleotides line up with TRBD1. Looked up from germline, CDR1 is SEHNR and CDR2 is FQNEAQ (reference sequence). This CDR3 contains 14 residues. The J segment lost 3 bases and the V segment lost 5 bases, leaving 2 bases of the junction unmatched. As DNA, the CDR3 is TGTGCCAGCAGCCCGACAGGGGCTAATGAAAAACTGTTTTTT. The encoded protein is CASSPTGANEKLFF.

Only a few counts were recorded for this clonotype. The gene calls are TRBV6-2 or TRBV6-3 and TRBJ2-5, with D possibly being TRBD1 (5 bases). CDR1 and CDR2 (germline): MNHEY, SVGEGT. The CDR3 has 13 residues. Trimming left V 5 bases short and J 7 bases short, with 14 bases between. The CDR3 protein is CASSQQIQGTQYF. CDR3 sequence (DNA): TGTGCCAGCAGTCAACAAATCCAGGGGACCCAGTACTTC.

The chain uses TRBV12-2 and TRBJ2-1; TRBD2 is the table's D call and was not checked against the DNA. TRBV12-2 is a listed pseudogene. CDR3 length: 19 amino acids. CDR3 sequence: CASRFPRGLAGPFYNEQFF. CDR3 nucleotide sequence: TGTGCAAGTCGCTTCCCCCGGGGGCTAGCGGGCCCATTCTACAATGAGCAGTTCTTC.

The chain links TRBV4-3 to TRBJ1-2; D is unresolved. The CDR3 runs to 12 residues. Germline values: CDR1 LGHNA, CDR2 YSLEER. V was cut by 4 bases and J by 8 bases, with 11 bases left in between. CDR3 bases: TGCGCCAGCAGCCCCGTAGGCGGAGGCTACACCTTC. Protein sequence: CASSPVGGGYTF.

This clonotype showed up just a few times. The chain is built from TRBV7-8 and TRBJ1-1; D is unresolved. Germline V gene data show CDR1 as SGHVS and CDR2 as FQNEAQ. The CDR3 has 13 amino acids. The V gene lost 2 bases and the J gene lost 4 bases, with 8 bases spanning the gap. The DNA of the CDR3 is TGTGCCAGCAGCTTACCGGGTATCACTGAAGCTTTCTTT. This sequence encodes CASSLPGITEAFF.

This chain uses TRBV6-5 with TRBJ1-1; D gene uncertain. CDR3 size: 14 residues. V lost 6 bases to trimming and J lost 4 bases, with 15 bases between them. Germline V gene sequence: CDR1 MNHEY, CDR2 SVGAGI. CDR3: CASSTPQGSTEAFF. CDR3 nucleotide sequence: TGTGCCAGCAGCACCCCACAAGGGAGCACTGAAGCTTTCTTT.

This clonotype was counted a few times. The rearrangement joins TRBV4-1 to TRBJ2-1, with TRBD1 matching 10 bases. The CDR3 has 15 amino acids. V lost 3 bases and J lost 6; bases outside the gene matches: 5. Germline CDR1 MGHRA, CDR2 YSYEKL. CDR3 region: CASSQVGQGSNEQFF. CDR3 coding DNA: TGCGCCAGCAGCCAGGTGGGACAGGGGAGCAATGAGCAGTTCTTC.

With respect to this clonotype: This may be a read error: a much more frequent sequence differs by one nucleotide. This chain joins TRBV6-6 and TRBJ2-3; possible D gene TRBD2, 5 bases. CDR1 is MNHNY and CDR2 is SVGAGI in the germline V gene (reference sequence). CDR3 size: 14 residues. CDR3 DNA sequence: TGTGCCAGCACGGGGAAAACGATTACAGATATGCAGTATTTT. It translates to CASTGKTITDMQYF.

The chain recombines TRBV29-1 with TRBJ2-6; D call uncertain. Trimming cost V 6 bases and J 4 bases, with 16 bases left between them. This CDR3 is 15 amino acids long. Germline CDR1 and CDR2: SQVTM and ANQGSEA. The CDR3 DNA sequence: TGCAGCGTGGGTTTGGACCTGGGAGGGGCCAACGTCCTGACTTTC. Amino acids: CSVGLDLGGANVLTF.

The chain joins TRBV5-1 to TRBJ2-7; TRBD2 might be the D (6 bases). CDR3 size: 15 residues. Deletions cut 0 bases from V and 3 bases from J, with 13 bases between. The germline V gene has CDR1 SGHRS and CDR2 YFSETQ. The CDR3 here is CASSLVRGLDYEQYF. The CDR3 coding sequence is TGCGCCAGCAGCTTGGTACGGGGACTTGACTACGAGCAGTACTTC.

V is TRBV11-1 and J is TRBJ2-2; TRBD1 agrees at 9 bases. V lost 7 bases to trimming and J lost 3 bases; unmatched junction nucleotides: 3. The germline gives CDR1 SGHAT, CDR2 FQDESV (reference sequence). The CDR3 is 14 residues long. CDR3 region: CASTDRGDTGELFF. CDR3 sequence (DNA): TGTGCCAGCACCGACAGGGGGGACACCGGGGAGCTGTTTTTT.

The chain is built from TRBV7-2 and TRBJ2-3; no clear D gene. Germline lookup yields CDR1 SGHTA and CDR2 FQGNSA. The CDR3 has 15 amino acids. Trimming took 3 bases from V and 0 from J, leaving 10 bases between them. The CDR3: CASSFTPISTDTQYF. The CDR3 DNA reads TGTGCCAGCAGCTTCACACCAATAAGCACAGATACGCAGTATTTT.

The chain combines TRBV15 with TRBJ2-4; 7 bases map to TRBD1. The J call may be wrong; the DNA end is better matched by TRBJ2-7. Germline values: CDR1 LNHNV, CDR2 YYDKDF (reference sequence). The CDR3 has 14 residues. The CDR3 DNA reads TGTGCCACCAGCGGCAAAGACAGGGACTACGAGCAGTACTTC. It translates to CATSGKDRDYEQYF.

There are many counts of this clonotype. The rearrangement uses TRBV29-1 and TRBJ2-1; 11 positions match TRBD2. Looked up from germline, CDR1 is SQVTM and CDR2 is ANQGSEA. The V segment lost 0 bases and the J segment 3 bases; nucleotides outside the gene matches: 10. The CDR3 totals 18 residues. The CDR3 reads CSVEDLYPSGGHYNEQFF. The CDR3 DNA reads TGCAGCGTTGAAGATCTTTACCCTAGCGGGGGGCACTACAATGAGCAGTTCTTC.

In its sample, this clonotype was seen a few times. The rearrangement joins TRBV28 to TRBJ2-3, with D maybe TRBD1 (5 bases). CDR1 and CDR2 from the germline V gene are MDHEN and SYDVKM. There are 13 residues in the CDR3. V was clipped by 9 bases and J by 0 bases, with 10 bases between them. Here the CDR3 reads CASRTPSTDTQYF. CDR3 coding DNA: TGTGCCAGTCGGACACCAAGCACAGATACGCAGTATTTT. Drawing the rest from reference TRBV28 and TRBJ2-3, the complete variable domain is DVKVTQSSRYLVKRTGEKVFLECVQDMDHENMFWYRQDPGLGLRLIYFSYDVKMKEKGDIPEGYSVSREKKERFSLILESASTNQTSMYLCASRTPSTDTQYFGPGTRLTVL.

The V call is TRBV7-2, the J call TRBJ1-1; D perhaps matches TRBD1 (6 bases). The CDR3 covers 16 residues. Germline V lookup: CDR1 SGHTA, CDR2 FQGNSA. Trimming removed 1 base at V and 4 bases at J, with 16 bases between. As DNA, the CDR3 is TGTGCCAGCAGCTTAGGGGAGGGGGGCGCAGGCACTGAAGCTTTCTTT. Amino acids: CASSLGEGGAGTEAFF.

This clonotype has more than one count but fewer than ten. The chain carries TRBV7-9 and TRBJ2-1, with 7 bases identical to TRBD1. The CDR3 is 15 residues long. The germline V gene has CDR1 SEHNR and CDR2 FQNEAQ (reference sequence). J gave up 2 bases and V 5 bases, and 6 bases lay outside the gene matches. CDR3 sequence (DNA): TGTGCCAGCAGCCCCCCGGGACAGCCCTACAATGAGCAGTTCTTC. It translates to CASSPPGQPYNEQFF.

The chain couples TRBV19 to TRBJ2-5; D might be TRBD2 (5 bases). V was clipped by 4 bases and J by 11 bases, with 17 bases between them. The CDR3 runs to 13 residues. The germline CDR1 and CDR2 sequences are LNHDA and SQIVND (reference sequence). The CDR3 spells CASSNRGGNEQYF. The CDR3 nucleotides read TGTGCCAGTAGTAATCGGGGTGGAAATGAGCAGTACTTC.

This chain uses TRBV20-1 with TRBJ1-5; 7 bases fit TRBD1. CDR3 length: 13 amino acids. Germline CDR1 is DFQATT and CDR2 is SNEGSKA (reference sequence). The V and J ends lost 3 bases and 7 bases, in that order; junction bases with no gene match: 6. As DNA, the CDR3 is TGCAGTGCTAGGGCTGACAGGGACCAGCCCCAGCATTTT. Translation gives CSARADRDQPQHF.

V is TRBV18 and J is TRBJ2-1; a weak D match, TRBD1 (7 bases). The CDR3 has 14 amino acids. Trimming cost V 3 bases and J 6 bases, with 12 bases left between them. The germline V gene encodes CDR1 KGHSH and CDR2 LQKENI. The CDR3 spells CASSPAGGGNEQFF. The CDR3, as DNA: TGTGCCAGCTCACCGGCAGGGGGAGGCAATGAGCAGTTCTTC.

This clonotype was counted a few times. The V and J genes are TRBV15 and TRBJ1-5, with unresolved D. Germline V gene sequence: CDR1 LNHNV, CDR2 YYDKDF (reference sequence). The CDR3 is made up of 12 amino acids. Between the trimmed V and J ends, which lost 0 bases and 6 bases, there was a span of 3 bases. The CDR3 reads CATSRDFQPQHF. For the CDR3, the DNA is TGTGCCACCAGCAGAGATTTTCAGCCCCAGCATTTT.

In this sample, this clonotype turned up a few times. The V and J genes are TRBV27 and TRBJ1-2; D remains ambiguous. Trimming removed 2 bases from V and 4 bases from J, with 11 bases in between. Germline V gene sequence: CDR1 MNHEY, CDR2 SMNVEV (reference sequence). The CDR3 extends over 14 amino acids. CDR3 DNA sequence: TGTGCCAGCAGTTTAAGAGTAGGGTCCTATGGCTACACCTTC. This translates into CASSLRVGSYGYTF.

This clonotype has only a few counts. The chain recombines TRBV12-3 or TRBV12-4 with TRBJ1-1, with D maybe TRBD1 (5 bases). The V end lost 3 bases, the J end lost 3 bases, and 11 bases lay between the germline ends. The CDR3 sequence is 14 residues long. In nucleotides, the CDR3 is TGTGCCAGCAGTTTGACCCGGGGGGACACTGAAGCTTTCTTT. Encoded protein: CASSLTRGDTEAFF.

This chain connects TRBV7-9 to TRBJ1-5; D gene uncertain. The CDR3 loop spans 13 amino acids. Trimming removed 2 bases at V and 4 bases at J, with 6 bases between. The germline V gene has CDR1 SEHNR and CDR2 FQNEAQ (reference sequence). The CDR3 is CASSLNPNQPQHF. The CDR3, as DNA: TGTGCCAGCAGCTTAAATCCGAATCAGCCCCAGCATTTT. Together with reference TRBV7-9 and TRBJ1-5, the CDR3 gives the full variable domain: DTGVSQNPRHKITKRGQNVTFRCDPISEHNRLYWYRQTLGQGPEFLTYFQNEAQLEKSRLLSDRFSAERPKGSFSTLEIQRTEQGDSAMYLCASSLNPNQPQHFGDGTRLSIL.

The chain recombines TRBV7-2 with TRBJ2-3; possible D gene TRBD2, 7 bases. There are 15 residues in the CDR3. The ends were cut back, 2 bases at V and 5 bases at J, with 14 bases in the middle. Germline-derived CDR1 and CDR2 are SGHTA and FQGNSA. Here the CDR3 reads CASSLRGGAVDTQYF. The DNA for the CDR3 is TGTGCCAGCAGCTTAAGAGGGGGGGCGGTAGATACGCAGTATTTT.

In this sample, this clonotype turned up a few times. J is TRBJ2-7 and V is TRBV4-2; D is perhaps TRBD2 (5 bases). Germline V gives CDR1 LGHNA, CDR2 YNFKEQ. V lost 3 bases to trimming and J lost 2 bases, with 11 bases between them. This CDR3 contains 14 residues. CDR3 DNA sequence: TGTGCCAGCAGCCACTCGGACGGGACCTACGAGCAGTACTTC. As protein: CASSHSDGTYEQYF.

This clonotype was seen once. The V gene is TRBV20-1, the J gene TRBJ2-4; D gene uncertain. V lost 3 bases and J lost 5, with 5 bases in between. CDR3 length equals 11 residues. Per germline, CDR1 DFQATT and CDR2 SNEGSKA (reference sequence). DNA for the CDR3: TGCAGTGCTAGTATCCAAAACATTCAGTACTTC. Protein: CSASIQNIQYF.

J is TRBJ2-7 and V is TRBV6-1; 7 positions match TRBD2. The J call could be wrong; TRBJ2-5 is a better fit for the DNA end. The CDR3 is 16 residues long. Germline loops: CDR1 MNHNS, CDR2 SASEGT. In DNA form, the CDR3 reads TGTGCCAGCAGTTTAAGAGGGACTACCATAACGGAGACCCAGTACTTC. Encoded protein: CASSLRGTTITETQYF.

This rearrangement joins TRBV7-9 to TRBJ2-3; TRBD2 aligns across 13 bases. The junction had 10 bases not matched to a gene; V was cut back by 11 bases and J by 2 bases. The germline V gene encodes CDR1 SEHNR and CDR2 FQNEAQ (reference sequence). The CDR3 has 16 amino acids. The CDR3 reads CAPAGTSGDATDTQYF. CDR3 nucleotides: TGTGCCCCCGCCGGGACTAGCGGGGACGCCACAGATACGCAGTATTTT.

V gene TRBV4-2 combines with J gene TRBJ2-5, with TRBD1 identical over 7 bases. CDR1 is LGHNA, CDR2 YNFKEQ, per germline. Trimming took 0 bases from V and 11 from J; bases not matched to a gene: 12. The CDR3 spans 15 residues. CDR3 bases: TGTGCCAGCAGCCAAGAGGGACAGCCCTACAATGAGCAGTACTTC. Protein sequence: CASSQEGQPYNEQYF.

Details on this clonotype: This clone may be a read error of a much larger clone one base away. This chain uses TRBV12-3 or TRBV12-4 with TRBJ2-5, with D perhaps matching TRBD2 (6 bases). Matching the DNA end better, TRBJ2-7 makes the J call doubtful. The CDR3 totals 14 residues. This CDR3 is CTSSFGGRSYEQYF. The CDR3, as DNA: TGTACCAGCAGTTTTGGGGGGAGGTCCTACGAGCAGTACTTC.